Sequencing of this T cell receptor beta chain was carried out in a study of cytomegalovirus exposure and HLA in healthy donors. Study-wide results and limits: Later analysis identified 16,951 TCR beta sequences associated with HLA alleles, using a false discovery rate threshold of 0.05.

The CDR3 has 14 residues. The germline V gene has CDR1 KGHSH and CDR2 LQKENI. V was cut by 2 bases and J by 3 bases, with 10 bases left in between. Researchers ran the PCR with 60 Vbeta and 13 Jbeta primers. Study processing details: An analysis performed later counted 74 million or so unique TCR beta chains (roughly 11 million of them shared). Some clones are missing from TCRdb's copy, which holds only in-frame ones; the method was immunoSEQ multiplex PCR. V and J calls and clone size follow that table, whereas D and trimming were derived from the DNA. This table holds 150,000 to 180,000 clones, around 79% found once. This clone has a single count. Its antigen is not known.

This clonotype was obtained from a man younger than 45 in good health and CMV-seropositive. Sample: PBMCs. V gene TRBV18 combines with J gene TRBJ2-5, with D unresolved. In DNA form, the CDR3 reads TGTGCCAGCTCACCAGGGCTACTGGAAGAGACCCAGTACTTC. This encodes CASSPGLLEETQYF.